This TCR beta chain derives from a study of cytomegalovirus exposure and HLA in healthy donors. Generated by immunoSEQ multiplex PCR, the TCRdb table keeps only in-frame clones and is missing some. Of some 110,000 clones in the sample, 70% to 90% were seen once. Whole-study findings and limits: While the bulk of TCR sequences proved rare, some public TCRs turned up in many donors.

Comment on this clone: Its specificity is unknown.

The CDR3 is 18 amino acids. Losses at the gene ends were 4 bases for V and 6 bases for J; bases not matched to a gene: 17. Germline V gene lookup returns CDR1 SGHDT and CDR2 YYEEEE. Sequenced input: PBMCs. This chain uses TRBV5-6 with TRBJ1-5; 9 nucleotides align to TRBD1. This sequence originates from a woman under 30 in good health and CMV-seropositive. CDR3 nucleotide sequence: TGTGCCAGCAGCGGCCCGGGACAGGGAGGACCAACGGGTCAGCCCCAGCATTTT. It encodes CASSGPGQGGPTGQPQHF. The variable domain in full, completed from reference TRBV5-6 and TRBJ1-5, reads DAGVTQSPTHLIKTRGQQVTLRCSPKSGHDTVSWYQQALGQGPQFIFQYYEEEERQRGNFPDRFSGHQFPNYSSELNVNALLLGDSALYLCASSGPGQGGPTGQPQHFGDGTRLSIL.